Below, one T cell receptor beta chain is given with its context. The antigen it binds to is not known. Base qualities are missing; no much larger clone stands one base away. The entry originates in a study of monozygotic twins with cystic fibrosis (dated by TCRdb to 2020 to 2023). Describing the broader study: Barcoded libraries were made from approximately 2.8 micrograms of fragmented DNA using roughly 16 PCR cycles. Twins were ranked among 1,060 cohort participants for weight-for-height and FEVPerc (FEV1 disease centile) at the day of blood sampling. Data for three of the twin pairs had previously been reported in another context. Made up mostly of children and adolescents, the cohort included ten female and six male twin pairs ranging in age from roughly 2.0 to 40 years, with a median of about 9.5 years. To assess genetic influence on V and J gene usage, the study compared TCR beta repertoires within and across 16 monozygotic twin pairs with cystic fibrosis.

CDR1 is given as SNHLY and CDR2 as FYNNEI, both from the germline V gene. Including the terminal cysteine and phenylalanine, the CDR3 comprises 14 residues. The CDR3 DNA has 42 bases and is translated from base 1. V and J are truncated by 6 bases and 4 bases respectively, leaving an intervening sequence of 15 bases. The twin pairs came from the European Cystic Fibrosis Twin and Sibling Study Cohort, a cohort that recruited patients from about 160 CF clinics across 14 European countries. Both zygosity and CFTR genotype were checked in-house, and zygosity was tested with multiplex PCR across nine short tandem repeat loci. Peripheral blood was sampled from each twin, and clinical parameters were recorded on the day of blood sampling. Phenol/chloroform extraction was used to isolate genomic DNA from peripheral blood cells, and the DNA was then kept in TE buffer at 4 degrees C. Points the paper makes about the study in general: No association turned up between shared CDR3 numbers and age, concordance or disease severity, and the cohort was small. In 13 of 16 pairs, V gene usage most closely resembled the co-twin's, and the same held for J usage in 8 of 16 pairs, a pattern suggesting genetic constraints. Nucleotide-identical clonotype sharing was significantly higher within monozygotic CF twin pairs than between unrelated CF individuals (P = 0.000026, Mann-Whitney). Simpson clonality was found to be generally low (median roughly 0.01), suggesting a naive-dominated repertoire, although higher clonality was observed in the most severely affected patients.

Following the manufacturer's instructions, the researchers used the immunoSEQ immune profiling system to amplify TCR beta CDR3 regions via multiplex PCR. An Illumina NextSeq system was used for sequencing. The original pipeline was this. The immunoSEQ Analyzer platform handled processing of the sequence data, and clonality was calculated by taking the square root of Simpson's index of productive rearrangements. Similarity in V and J usage was quantified by Jensen-Shannon distance, and CDR3 generation probabilities were calculated with OLGA. Shared CDR3 sequences were searched in the immuneACCESS database (August 2020) and in VDJdb (December 2020). Imported from immuneACCESS, the table was reduced by TCRdb to in-frame sequences with V and J called. These copies leave out some clones; in studies compared against another copy, an unresolved V gene accounts for under half, and the cause of the remainder is not known. The V and J calls and clone size are taken from that table; D and trimming were inferred from the DNA. The sample data list about 14,000 clones, and roughly 81% of these were observed just once. The leading ten clones occupy 1.1% of the sample.

This receptor chain uses TRBV2 and TRBJ1-2; the D gene lacks a confident call. The sequenced sample was blood. This clonotype originated in a boy aged 10-17 years with cystic fibrosis. The DNA sequence follows: TGTGCCAGCAGGATGGGCAGGTCGACCTATGGCTACACCTTC. Its translation reads: CASRMGRSTYGYTF.